Following are 27 T cell receptor beta chains from one sample sequenced in a study of blood T cells in healthy people across ages. The use of a sample-barcoded 5' primer and a J-beta primer mix characterized a second PCR of about 7 to 12 cycles. TCRdb itself ran the 5' RACE reads through MiXCR, one entry per CDR3 protein. The sample records hundreds of thousands of distinct CDR3 sequences, roughly 43% being singletons. Sequences were obtained from blood. These TCRs come from a man older than 75 in good health.

This rearrangement joins TRBV5-1 to TRBJ2-1; 15 nucleotides line up with TRBD2. The V segment lost 4 bases and the J segment 8 bases; nucleotides outside the gene matches: 10. The CDR3 runs to 17 residues. The V gene's germline CDR1 is SGHRS and CDR2 YFSETQ. DNA for the CDR3: TGCGCCAGCAGCACTGGGACTAGCGGGAGGCGCTTAGATGAGCAGTTCTTC. This encodes CASSTGTSGRRLDEQFF.

This chain joins TRBV6-2 or TRBV6-3 and TRBJ2-5, with D possibly being TRBD2 (6 bases). Germline V CDR1 and CDR2: MNHEY, SVGEGT. The CDR3 is 14 residues long. V lost 6 bases and J lost 11, with 22 bases in between. CDR3 in amino acids: CASRVGLAYNEQYF. The DNA of the CDR3 is TGTGCCAGCAGGGTGGGTCTAGCGTACAATGAGCAGTACTTC.

This clonotype was counted between two and nine times. A much larger clone differs from this one at a single base, so this may be a read error. CDR3 DNA sequence: TGTGCCAGCAGTGATGGACAGCTCTTTGAGCAGTACTTC. Protein sequence: CASSDGQLFEQYF. The chain is built from TRBV6-5 and TRBJ2-7, with D maybe TRBD1 (6 bases). The CDR3 is 13 residues long. V was clipped by 5 bases and J by 7 bases, with 15 bases between them. Germline lookup yields CDR1 MNHEY and CDR2 SVGAGI.

The chain recombines TRBV20-1 with TRBJ2-1; 7 positions match TRBD1. Germline lookup yields CDR1 DFQATT and CDR2 SNEGSKA (reference sequence). CDR3 length: 15 amino acids. The junction had 4 bases not matched to a gene; V was cut back by 1 base and J by 1 base. The CDR3 DNA is TGCAGTGCTAGAGGTCGACAGGGATCCTACAATGAGCAGTTCTTC. Protein product: CSARGRQGSYNEQFF.

The chain links TRBV10-3 to TRBJ2-5, with TRBD2 matching over 13 bases. This CDR3 contains 18 residues. The J segment lost 2 bases and the V segment lost 4 bases, leaving 10 bases of the junction unmatched. CDR1 is ENHRY, CDR2 SYGVKD, per germline. CDR3 in DNA: TGTGCCATCAGTGGGACTAGCGGGGGCCGACCGGTTCAAGAGACCCAGTACTTC. Its translation is CAISGTSGGRPVQETQYF.

The chain is built from TRBV7-2 and TRBJ1-6; D call uncertain. Trimming took 2 bases from V and 8 from J, leaving 10 bases between them. The germline V gene has CDR1 SGHTA and CDR2 FQGNSA. The CDR3 length is 14 residues. CDR3 nucleotides: TGTGCCAGCAGCTTATTTCGGGAGTATTCACCCCTCCACTTT. Translating it yields CASSLFREYSPLHF.

This clonotype has more than one count but fewer than ten. V usage is TRBV20-1 and J usage is TRBJ2-7; D is undetermined. From germline, CDR1 is DFQATT and CDR2 SNEGSKA (reference sequence). The CDR3 covers 13 residues. V dropped 6 bases and J dropped 3 bases, with 15 bases sitting between them. CDR3 in amino acids: CSAPPFGNYEQYF. Written as DNA, the CDR3 is TGCAGTGCCCCGCCCTTTGGGAACTACGAGCAGTACTTC.

The rearrangement links TRBV7-9 to TRBJ2-2; D is uncertain. CDR1 is SEHNR and CDR2 is FQNEAQ in the germline V gene (reference sequence). The CDR3 has 18 amino acids. Trimming removed 5 bases from V and 2 bases from J, with 21 bases in between. The CDR3 loop reads CASSPRHLGRINTGELFF. CDR3 in DNA: TGTGCCAGCAGCCCGAGACACCTAGGACGAATAAACACCGGGGAGCTGTTTTTT.

V usage is TRBV10-2 and J usage is TRBJ2-1, with 8 bases lining up with TRBD2. This CDR3 spans 14 amino acids. CDR1 and CDR2 (germline): WSHSY, SAAADI. With 8 bases clipped from V and 9 bases from J, the junction kept 12 bases outside the gene matches. The DNA of the CDR3 is TGCGCCAGCCTTAGGAGCGGGGGCCGGGGTGAGCAGTTCTTC. Residues: CASLRSGGRGEQFF.

The chain couples TRBV18 to TRBJ2-5; 8 bases are a match to TRBD1. The J call may be incorrect, as the DNA end agrees better with TRBJ2-7. From germline, CDR1 is KGHSH and CDR2 LQKENI. This CDR3 spans 14 amino acids. CDR3 sequence reads: CASSARQGLDEQYF. The CDR3 coding sequence is TGTGCCAGCTCAGCAAGACAGGGGTTGGACGAGCAGTACTTC.

About this clonotype: One base away lies a much larger clone, so this may be a sequencing read error. Here the CDR3 DNA reads TGCAGTGCGGGGAAGACTAGCGGGGGGGCAAGTGAGCAGTACTTC. Amino acids: CSAGKTSGGASEQYF. The rearrangement links TRBV20-1 to TRBJ2-5, with 14 bases identical to TRBD2. Germline V gene lookup returns CDR1 DFQATT and CDR2 SNEGSKA (reference sequence). The ends lost 6 bases at V and 11 bases at J; junction bases unmatched: 14. CDR3 size: 15 residues.

This chain's CDR3 is CATSRTPATSWETQYF. The CDR3 DNA reads TGTGCCACCAGCAGAACCCCTGCGACTAGTTGGGAGACCCAGTACTTC. This chain uses TRBV15 with TRBJ2-7; maybe TRBD2 (6 bases). The J call may be wrong; the DNA end is better matched by TRBJ2-5. The CDR3 consists of 16 residues. The germline CDR1 and CDR2 sequences are LNHNV and YYDKDF (reference sequence).

This chain uses TRBV5-5 with TRBJ2-3; TRBD2 might be the D (5 bases). V lost 4 bases, J lost 5 bases, and 14 bases lay in between. The germline CDR1 and CDR2 sequences are SGHKS and YYEKEE (reference sequence). The CDR3 is made up of 14 amino acids. Here the CDR3 reads CASSHDWGEDTQYF. The DNA of the CDR3 is TGTGCCAGCAGCCACGACTGGGGAGAAGATACGCAGTATTTT.

The chain couples TRBV28 to TRBJ1-2; D perhaps matches TRBD1 (5 bases). Trimming left V 3 bases short and J 8 bases short, with 19 bases between. This CDR3 has 15 residues. Germline V lookup: CDR1 MDHEN, CDR2 SYDVKM. This CDR3 is CASSLKGSWSQGYTF. CDR3 in DNA: TGTGCCAGCAGTTTGAAGGGGAGTTGGTCCCAAGGCTACACCTTC.

V usage is TRBV6-5 and J usage is TRBJ1-1; 9 bases are a match to TRBD1. Germline V lookup: CDR1 MNHEY, CDR2 SVGAGI. J gave up 11 bases and V 2 bases, and 15 bases lay outside the gene matches. The CDR3 loop spans 16 amino acids. The CDR3 DNA reads as TGTGCCAGCAGTTACCGCGCTTTGGGACAGGGAAAGCCGGCTTTCTTT. Encoded protein: CASSYRALGQGKPAFF.

The table lists this clonotype with a few counts. This chain links TRBV7-8 with TRBJ2-7; no reliable D call. V lost 5 bases and J 3 bases, leaving 11 bases between the germline ends. Germline CDR1 reads SGHVS; CDR2 reads FQNEAQ. The CDR3 is 13 amino acids. CDR3 residues: CASSIRANYEQYF. The CDR3, as DNA: TGTGCCAGCAGCATCCGGGCAAACTACGAGCAGTACTTC.

The V and J genes are TRBV9 and TRBJ2-7; 7 nucleotides line up with TRBD1. V shed 3 bases and J 7 bases; nucleotides not matched to a gene: 10. CDR3 length: 14 amino acids. The V gene's germline CDR1 is SGDLS and CDR2 YYNGEE. The chain's CDR3 is CASSAPTGMGEQYF. The CDR3 region has the DNA TGTGCCAGCAGCGCACCGACAGGGATGGGAGAGCAGTACTTC.

The V gene is TRBV12-3 or TRBV12-4, the J gene TRBJ2-1, with TRBD2 identical over 13 bases. J was trimmed by 9 bases and V by 1 base; bases with no gene match: 3. The CDR3 is 15 residues long. The CDR3 is CASSLGLAGGSEQFF. The CDR3 DNA reads as TGTGCCAGCAGTTTAGGACTAGCGGGAGGCAGTGAGCAGTTCTTC.

This clonotype showed up just a few times. The V call is TRBV12-3 or TRBV12-4, the J call TRBJ2-2; D perhaps matches TRBD2 (6 bases). The V gene lost 5 bases and the J gene lost 2 bases, with 15 bases spanning the gap. The CDR3 has 16 residues. The CDR3 coding sequence is TGTGCCAGCAGTCCCCTAGGGACTTTCAACACCGGGGAGCTGTTTTTT. It translates to CASSPLGTFNTGELFF.

This chain joins TRBV20-1 and TRBJ2-1; the match to TRBD2 covers 9 bases. This CDR3 has 15 residues. Germline assignment: CDR1 DFQATT and CDR2 SNEGSKA (reference sequence). V lost 1 base and J lost 6; bases outside the gene matches: 7. The CDR3 loop reads CSARGREGSSNEQFF. CDR3 in DNA: TGCAGTGCTAGAGGGCGGGAGGGTAGTAGCAATGAGCAGTTCTTC.

This clonotype appeared a few times. This rearrangement joins TRBV7-9 to TRBJ1-5; 7 bases are shared with TRBD1. The V gene end was trimmed by 1 base and the J gene end by 2 bases; junction bases not matched to a gene: 2. Germline CDR1 reads SEHNR; CDR2 reads FQNEAQ (reference sequence). This CDR3 is 15 amino acids long. For the CDR3, the DNA is TGTGCCAGCAGCTTAGACAGGGGCGGCAATCAGCCCCAGCATTTT. It encodes CASSLDRGGNQPQHF.

With regard to this clonotype: The CDR3 end shows no conserved phenylalanine or tryptophan, and so a read error is likely. The chain recombines TRBV7-9 with TRBJ1-6; a possible D gene is TRBD1 (5 bases). This CDR3 has 14 amino acids. Trimming left V 2 bases short and J 9 bases short, with 11 bases between. The germline CDR1 and CDR2 sequences are SEHNR and FQNEAQ (reference sequence). CDR3 loop: CASSLSGIPSPLHV. The CDR3 DNA follows: TGTGCCAGCAGCTTATCAGGGATTCCTTCACCCCTCCACGTT.

A note on this clonotype: A junction end diverges from the germline sequence, so it may reflect a read error. The chain links TRBV7-9 to TRBJ2-5; 9 nucleotides agree with TRBD1. CDR1 and CDR2 (germline): SEHNR, FQNEAQ (reference sequence). The CDR3 is 14 amino acids. Here the CDR3 DNA reads TGCGCTTCGGGACAGGGTCGGGTCCAAGAGACCCAGTACTTC. Its translation: CASGQGRVQETQYF. Complete variable domain (other parts from reference TRBV7-9 and TRBJ2-5): DTGVSQNPRHKITKRGQNVTFRCDPISEHNRLYWYRQTLGQGPEFLTYFQNEAQLEKSRLLSDRFSAERPKGSFSTLEIQRTEQGDSAMYLCASGQGRVQETQYFGPGTRLLVL.

The gene calls are TRBV15 and TRBJ2-3, with TRBD1 as a possible D gene (6 bases). CDR3 size: 16 residues. Germline V lookup: CDR1 LNHNV, CDR2 YYDKDF (reference sequence). The V gene lost 3 bases and the J gene lost 0 bases, with 13 bases spanning the gap. The chain's CDR3 is CATSRDPGESTDTQYF. CDR3 bases: TGTGCCACCAGCAGGGACCCAGGGGAGAGCACAGATACGCAGTATTTT.

As to this clonotype: Since a much larger clone is just one base distant, this may be a read error. The V gene is TRBV6-5, the J gene TRBJ2-5; no clear D gene. Germline V gene lookup returns CDR1 MNHEY and CDR2 SVGAGI. Trimming left V 7 bases short and J 4 bases short, with 13 bases between. CDR3 length: 13 amino acids. CDR3 in DNA: TGTGCCAGCAAGGCGGACGGTAGAGAGACCCAGTACTTC. Protein sequence: CASKADGRETQYF.

The count of this clonotype is one. The DNA of the CDR3 is TGTGCCAGCACCCTGGGGGGCAGGGAGACCCAGTACTTC. Translated: CASTLGGRETQYF. The rearrangement uses TRBV28 and TRBJ2-7; perhaps D is TRBD1 or TRBD2 (6 bases each). The J call may be incorrect, as the DNA end agrees better with TRBJ2-5. This CDR3 is 13 amino acids long. Germline V gene sequence: CDR1 MDHEN, CDR2 SYDVKM.

The chain combines TRBV12-3 or TRBV12-4 with TRBJ2-3; unclear D gene. The CDR3 consists of 14 residues. The V and J ends lost 4 bases and 5 bases respectively, with 13 bases between them. CDR3 bases: TGTGCCAGCAGTTCCCCCCGAGTTGAAGATACGCAGTATTTT. Protein: CASSSPRVEDTQYF.